This T cell receptor (beta chain) was captured by sequencing in a study of blood T cell repertoires in COVID-19. Study context: Nucleic acid was either cDNA or gDNA, and it came from T cells, B-cell-depleted T cells, or PBMCs.

The CDR3 spans 13 residues. Trimming took 5 bases from V and 1 from J, leaving 8 bases between them. Germline V gene sequence: CDR1 SEHNR, CDR2 FQNEAQ (reference sequence). The data were produced by immunoSEQ multiplex PCR, yet TCRdb's version contains in-frame clones alone and is incomplete. Of some 60,000 clones listed, around 80% are singletons. The clonotype was recovered from a man aged 55 to 69 with acute or convalescent COVID-19. The material sequenced was peripheral blood. The chain has TRBV7-9 and TRBJ2-5; D unclear. CDR3 loop: CASSLYVQETQYF. The CDR3 DNA reads as TGTGCCAGCAGCCTCTACGTCCAAGAGACCCAGTACTTC.